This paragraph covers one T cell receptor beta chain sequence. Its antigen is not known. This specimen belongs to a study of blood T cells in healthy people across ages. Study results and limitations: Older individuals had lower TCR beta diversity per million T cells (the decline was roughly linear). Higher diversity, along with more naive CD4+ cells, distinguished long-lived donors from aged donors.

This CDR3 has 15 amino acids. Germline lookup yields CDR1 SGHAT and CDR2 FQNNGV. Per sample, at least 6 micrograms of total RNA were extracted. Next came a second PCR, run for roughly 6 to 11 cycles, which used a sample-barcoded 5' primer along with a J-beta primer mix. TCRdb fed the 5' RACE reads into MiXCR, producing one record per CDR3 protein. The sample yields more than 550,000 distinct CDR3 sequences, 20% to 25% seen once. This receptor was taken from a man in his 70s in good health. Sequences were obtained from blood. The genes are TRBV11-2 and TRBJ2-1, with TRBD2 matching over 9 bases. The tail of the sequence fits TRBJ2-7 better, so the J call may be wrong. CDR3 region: CASSSQAGGRFEQYF. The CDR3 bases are TGTGCCAGCAGCTCCCAGGCGGGAGGGAGATTCGAGCAGTACTTC.